The 3 T cell receptor beta chains listed next were all sequenced from one sample in a study of T cell responses to AZD1222 COVID-19 vaccine. Sequenced by immunoSEQ multiplex PCR; TCRdb stores in-frame clones only, minus some. The data contain about 180,000 clones, over 85% of them seen just once; the ten biggest clones take up under 1.1%. This specimen consisted of peripheral blood, obtained 28 days after the second dose of the MenACWY control vaccine. These TCRs come from an adult who received the MenACWY meningococcal vaccine as a control.

J is TRBJ1-2 and V is TRBV30, with D uncertain. Germline assignment: CDR1 GTSNPN and CDR2 SVGIG (reference sequence). Trimming took off 0 bases at V and 8 bases at J, with 19 bases between the two ends. The length of the CDR3 is 15 residues. The CDR3 coding sequence is TGTGCCTGGAGTGTACCTGGCAGCTCCCGCCAGGGCTACACCTTC. It is translated as CAWSVPGSSRQGYTF. Full variable domain (remainder filled in from reference TRBV30 and TRBJ1-2): SQTIHQWPATLVQPVGSPLSLECTVEGTSNPNLYWYRQAAGRGLQLLFYSVGIGQISSEVPQNLSASRPQDRQFILSSKKLLLSDSGFYLCAWSVPGSSRQGYTFGSGTRLTVV.

This chain connects TRBV10-3 to TRBJ2-7; TRBD1 matches at 9 bases. The ends lost 1 base at V and 1 base at J; junction bases unmatched: 5. The CDR3 has 16 amino acids. The germline gives CDR1 ENHRY, CDR2 SYGVKD. In nucleotides, the CDR3 is TGTGCCATCAGTGAGTTCACAGGGGGCCGGTCCTACGAGCAGTACTTC. This translates into CAISEFTGGRSYEQYF.

This chain uses TRBV18 with TRBJ2-6; D ambiguous. Germline CDR1 KGHSH, CDR2 LQKENI. V was cut by 4 bases and J by 4 bases, with 8 bases left in between. This CDR3 spans 14 amino acids. CDR3 loop: CASSHKTGANVLTF. In DNA form, the CDR3 reads TGTGCCAGCTCACACAAGACAGGGGCCAACGTCCTGACTTTC.